The text below deals with one T cell receptor beta chain. Its antigen remains unidentified. Profiling relied on immunoSEQ multiplex PCR, and the TCRdb table lists in-frame clones only, not all of them. The data contain more than 1.2 million clones, approximately 98.5% of them seen just once; the ten biggest clones take up about 0.34%. CDR1 LGHNA and CDR2 YNFKEQ come from the germline V gene. There are 19 residues in the CDR3. V trimming: 4 bases; J trimming: 3 bases; junction bases outside the gene matches: 14. The sample belongs to a study of shared clonotypes between healthy human individuals. Study-wide results and limits: A few donors showed sharing of about 5.5% of naive CD4 clonotypes. Sampling was confined to blood; repertoires within tissues likely differ. The study's rarefaction showed incomplete sorted-subset sequencing despite large depth.

Both subsets, CD45RA+ naive and CD45RA-negative memory, were split from the CD4+ cells. The genes are TRBV4-2 and TRBJ2-3; TRBD2 matches at 12 bases. This receptor was obtained from a man aged 25-45 years in good health. Sequenced material: naive CD4+ T cells sorted from blood. Subset of the sample: CD45RA+ positively selected. CDR3 in amino acids: CASSPRVFRTSGITDTQYF. The CDR3 DNA is TGTGCCAGCAGCCCAAGGGTTTTCAGGACTAGCGGGATAACAGATACGCAGTATTTT.